The present T cell receptor beta chain was sequenced within a study of T cell clones after liver transplantation (dated by TCRdb to about 2019). Some background on the complete study: Samples were obtained from ITN030ST, a randomized trial in which withdrawal of immunosuppression was attempted within 2 years of liver transplantation. Donor-reactive T cell clones were identified by TCRbeta sequencing after a pre-transplant mixed lymphocyte reaction and then tracked in post-transplant blood. Of the 8 liver transplant recipients making up the studied cohort, 3 were classified as tolerant and 5 as non-tolerant. Blood samples were collected pre-transplant, pre-randomization before withdrawal, and post-randomization after either full withdrawal or failed withdrawal. To count as tolerant, a recipient had to stay completely off immunosuppression for at least one year without liver enzymes climbing beyond twice the upper limit of normal. Three of the eight recipients were HCV-positive; the others were transplanted for non-autoimmune, non-viral indications. No induction therapy was given to the subjects, and standard immunosuppression was administered until randomization at 12-24 months post-transplant. As an antigen-independent comparator for the donor-reactive sequences, third party-reactive TCRbeta sequences from pre-transplant MLRs were identified as well. The study at large found these results: Low numbers of available donor cells limited the measurable donor-reactive repertoire in two subjects. When repertoire turnover was taken into account, detection of donor-reactive sequences was significantly reduced in 7 of 8 subjects for CD4 and in 8 of 8 subjects for CD8. Donor-reactive sequences declined more than third party-reactive ones, suggesting partial antigen-specific deletion unrelated to withdrawal success. Because of small, heterogeneous patient numbers and non-standardized post-transplant time points, the conclusions were only preliminary. Circulating donor-reactive CD4 TCRbeta sequences fell significantly post-transplant in most of the 8 subjects, irrespective of tolerance or HCV status. Since no allograft tissue specimens were available, donor-reactive T cells may have migrated into the graft instead of being deleted.

High-throughput TCRbeta CDR3 sequencing of frozen genomic DNA was performed by immunoSEQ, including PCR amplification, mapping, bias correction and internal controls. As for the original processing: Only productive rearrangements were retained, and each unique TCRbeta sequence was defined by its CDR3 nucleotide sequence together with its V and J gene. A sequence counted as donor-reactive only if the sequence showed at least 5-fold expansion in CFSE-low cells compared with unstimulated pre-transplant cells and had a frequency of at least 0.01%. To ensure at least 90% detection power, minimum frequency thresholds were set for each subject based on that subject's lowest-template unstimulated sample. Jensen-Shannon divergence between the top 1000 TCRbeta sequences after and before transplant was used to measure repertoire turnover. Changes in detection of donor-reactive sequences were assessed with two-sided Fisher's exact tests. This is the immuneACCESS table as TCRdb keeps it, with only in-frame sequences that have V and J called. A part of the clones is gone; compared with another copy, unresolved V genes explain less than half, and the rest is unexplained. V and J calls and clone size are as listed in that table; D and trimming were resolved from the DNA. The sample has approximately 100,000 clones on record, around 84% of them singletons. In total, the top ten clones hold less than 3% of the sample.

CDR1 and CDR2 are drawn from the germline V gene (reference sequence): LNHNV, YYDKDF. The CDR3 runs 15 residues from the cysteine to the phenylalanine. Only CDR3 DNA remains: 45 bases, in frame from the first base. The V end loses 0 bases and the J end loses 2 bases, and a stretch of 8 bases separates them. Worth noting for this clone: There is no known antigen for this receptor. Nothing much larger sits one base from this clone, and base qualities are not available.

Unstimulated PBMCs, after thawing, were stained for CD3, CD4 and CD8 and then FACS-sorted into CD3+CD4+ and CD3+CD8+ populations. Each of the 8 studied subjects was randomized to immunosuppression withdrawal. Genomic DNA was isolated with the Qiagen DNeasy Blood and Tissue Kit. The rearranged chain carries TRBV15 and TRBJ1-3; too little of a D gene remains to name it. The material was CD4+ T cells from blood, obtained 47 months after liver transplant. This sequence originates from a human patient who received a liver transplant. After a transplant, some T cells may have been passed on by the graft donor. The CDR3 corresponds to CATSRDSGPGNTIYF. The DNA reads TGTGCCACCAGCAGAGATTCGGGCCCTGGAAACACCATATATTTT.